This T cell receptor beta chain emerged from a study of beta chain features in type 1 diabetes (dated by TCRdb to 2016 to 2019). Study-level background: Mean age, gender distribution, total cell number and subset yield were not different between patients and healthy donors. In the study, TCRB repertoires of sorted circulating CD4+ T cell subsets from recently diagnosed type 1 diabetes patients were compared with those of matched healthy donors. A total of just under 110,000,000 sorted cells were examined across all samples, and RNA yield correlated strongly with the number of cells per subset. Regulatory and stem cell-like memory subsets were obtained from only 8 patients and about eight healthy donors, while naive and central memory subsets were obtained from all 28 donors. The investigation overall reported the following: Because the HLA sub-analyses included only small numbers of individuals, any influence of HLA type on TCRB rearrangement was left unresolved. A moderate but significant shortening of TCRB CDR3 length was observed in type 1 diabetes patients in all four CD4+ subsets. Because cDNA was sequenced instead of genomic DNA, activated cells with high expression could be over-represented, although the groups did not differ in activation or CD3 levels. Fewer insertions and more nucleotide deletions at VDJ recombination sites were observed in patients with type 1 diabetes, implying thymic rearrangement abnormalities. Naive, central memory and regulatory TCRB repertoires appeared to be more alike among patients than among healthy donors. Shorter templates might have been favored by PCR, but patient and control samples were amplified and corrected together, so both groups would have been affected equally by any skew.

All of the isolated RNA was reverse transcribed with the High Capacity cDNA Reverse Transcription Kit, so expressed TCRB transcripts were sequenced. Deep immunoSEQ sequencing was performed on naive, central memory and regulatory T cell samples, with an average of roughly 3.3 million total reads per sample. After sorted cells were lysed in RLT buffer, RNA was extracted with DNase-treated RNeasy Micro or Mini kits, with the choice depending on cell number. Each cell subset was processed separately to prevent cross-contamination, with patient and healthy donor samples processed together. TCRB sequences were amplified from cDNA with the immunoSEQ multiplex PCR, producing 87-bp fragments spanning the CDR3 region. Sequencing of the amplicons was performed on the Illumina HiSeq platform. The study's own analysis went as follows. Synthetic template baselines were used to correct PCR bias computationally, reads within Hamming distance 2 were collapsed together, and singletons that could not be merged were discarded. By aligning reads against IMGT, V, D and J genes, CDR3 length, and insertions or deletions at six rearrangement sites were assigned. Clonotype counts were normalized to sorted cell number within each subset before computing true diversity and Gini coefficients with the tcR R package. Repertoire sharing was quantified using the overlap coefficient calculated on TCRB nucleotide sequences. This immuneACCESS table, as held by TCRdb, lists in-frame sequences with V and J called but not all clones. Of the missing ones, under half trace to an unresolved V gene in checked studies; the others have no known cause. That table is the source of V, J and clone size, and D and trimming were worked out from the DNA. For this sample the table gives 100,000 to 150,000 clones, of which about 15% were detected only once. The ten largest clones add up to 2.3% of the sample.

The germline V gene (reference sequence) sets CDR1 to GTSNPN and CDR2 to SVGIG. Relative to germline, V is 1 base shorter and J is 2 bases shorter, with 14 bases between their ends. CDR3 length: 16 amino acids, cysteine to phenylalanine. Kept here is only the CDR3 DNA, which spans 48 bases and is read in frame from base 1. In its sample, this clone was seen a few times. Its cognate antigen has yet to be identified. Base-call qualities are not available, and no considerably larger clone is one nucleotide away. From each donor, a single peripheral blood sample of around 120 mL on average was drawn into heparinised tubes. A BD FACSAria II and a panel including CD45RO, CCR7, CD25, CD127, CD95 and CD27 were used to sort naive, central memory, regulatory and stem cell-like memory CD4+ T cells. Every sorted population had a purity above 95%. PBMCs were separated immediately by Lymphoprep density gradient centrifugation and were stained directly, without being cultured. So that batch effects would be minimized, each experiment stained and sorted samples in pairs, pairing one healthy donor with one patient.

Input material: central memory CD4+ T cells from blood. The source of this sequence is a young man with type 1 diabetes. The V gene is TRBV30 and the J gene is TRBJ1-4; a tentative D match to TRBD1 spans 6 bases. CDR3 loop: CAWSAGTGNTNEKLFF. The DNA reads TGTGCCTGGAGTGCAGGAACAGGGAACACTAATGAAAAACTGTTTTTT.